These T cell receptor beta chains were read from a single sample in a study of cytomegalovirus exposure and HLA in healthy donors. Method: immunoSEQ multiplex PCR; TCRdb's copy keeps in-frame clones and lacks some. The data show roughly 160,000 clones, 80% to 85% seen once. The sequenced sample was PBMCs. The origin of the receptors is a boy under 10 years old in good health and CMV-seronegative. CDR3s include the opening cysteine and the closing phenylalanine or tryptophan. D genes are given only for firm matches. Only some rows state a clone size, as once, few, many or a class for expanded clones.

D gene,J gene,V gene,clone size,CDR3 DNA,CDR3 protein
NA,TRBJ1-2,TRBV11-2,NA,TGTGCCAGCAGCTTACAGGGATCTCGGGGCTACACCTTC,CASSLQGSRGYTF
TRBD2,TRBJ2-7,TRBV11-2,once,TGTGCCAGCAGCTTAGAGCGGGTAGCGGGCGAGCAGTACTTC,CASSLERVAGEQYF
TRBD2,TRBJ2-6,TRBV7-2,once,TGTGCCAGCAGTCTAGCGGCTGGGGCCAACGTCCTGACTTTC,CASSLAAGANVLTF
TRBD1,TRBJ2-4,TRBV5-1,NA,TGCGCCAGCAGCTTGGGACAGGGAAACATTCAGTACTTC,CASSLGQGNIQYF
TRBD2,TRBJ2-1,TRBV5-1,NA,TGCGCCAGCAGCTTGGCCAGACTAGCGGGAGGGCTGGATGAGCAGTTCTTC,CASSLARLAGGLDEQFF
TRBD2,TRBJ2-1,TRBV7-9,NA,TGTGCCAGCAGCTTAGGGTGGCGGGAGGACAATGAGCAGTTCTTC,CASSLGWREDNEQFF
NA,TRBJ2-2,TRBV4-2,NA,TGTGCCAGCAGCCAAGAGGCAGACTCCGGGGAGCTGTTTTTT,CASSQEADSGELFF
NA,TRBJ2-7,TRBV29-1,few,TGCAGCGTTGAGAGGTCCTACGAGCAGTACTTC,CSVERSYEQYF
TRBD1,TRBJ2-7,TRBV29-1,once,TGCAGCGTTGAAATGGCGGGACAGGGCGTGTTCGAGCAGTACTTC,CSVEMAGQGVFEQYF
NA,TRBJ1-1,TRBV7-9,NA,TGTTCCAGCATCCAGGGTGAAGCTTTCTTT,CSSIQGEAFF
TRBD2,TRBJ2-1,TRBV5-1,NA,TGCGCCAGCAGCCGACTAGGCGCCCGGGAGGGCGAGCAGTTCTTC,CASSRLGAREGEQFF
TRBD2,TRBJ2-3,TRBV5-1,NA,TGCGCCAGCAGCATTAGCGGGAGAGAGGCAGATACGCAGTATTTT,CASSISGREADTQYF
NA,TRBJ1-2,TRBV6-5,NA,TGTGCCAGCTCCAAACAGGGTTTGGGTAACTATGGCTACACCTTC,CASSKQGLGNYGYTF
NA,TRBJ1-1,TRBV19,NA,TGTGCCAGCCGGCCGTGGGCGAACACTGAAGCTTTCTTT,CASRPWANTEAFF
TRBD1,TRBJ1-1,TRBV2,few,TGTGCCAGCACCCCGGGACAGGGTGACACTGAAGCTTTCTTT,CASTPGQGDTEAFF
TRBD1,TRBJ2-2,TRBV4-2,NA,TGTGCCAGCAGCCCGCTAACAGGGGGCCGGGACACCGGGGAGCTGTTTTTT,CASSPLTGGRDTGELFF
NA,TRBJ2-1,TRBV2,NA,TGTGCCAGTAGTCGGGACTTCAATACCTACAATGAGCAGTTCTTC,CASSRDFNTYNEQFF
NA,TRBJ2-7,TRBV6-6,NA,TGTGCCAGCAGTCTCCTGGACTTCTACGAGCAGTACTTC,CASSLLDFYEQYF
NA,TRBJ1-2,TRBV30,once,TGTGCCTGGAGTGGGACTCGCTACACCTTC,CAWSGTRYTF
TRBD1,TRBJ2-2,TRBV2,NA,TGTGCCACCAGGACAGGGGAGATCGGGGAGCTGTTTTTT,CATRTGEIGELFF
TRBD2,TRBJ2-5,TRBV5-4,once,TGTGCCAGCAGCTTGACTAGCGGGAGGCGCGAGACCCAGTACTTC,CASSLTSGRRETQYF
TRBD2,TRBJ2-3,TRBV7-9,once,TGTGCCAGCAGCTTAGGGTGGGTCGCTAGCGGGAGGCGTACAGATACGCAGTATTTT,CASSLGWVASGRRTDTQYF
NA,TRBJ1-2,TRBV7-2,once,TGTGCCAGCAGGCCACCTCCAGGGGCTGGCTACACCTTC,CASRPPPGAGYTF
TRBD1,TRBJ1-1,TRBV9,NA,TGTGCCAGCAGCGTAGTTGAGACAGGGGGCGAAGCTTTCTTT,CASSVVETGGEAFF
NA,TRBJ1-3,TRBV30,few,TGTGCCTGGGAAACTCAGGGGAACACCATATATTTT,CAWETQGNTIYF
TRBD2,TRBJ2-1,TRBV4-2,NA,TGTGCCAGCAGCCAAGTGGCGGCGGGAGGCCCGGCCTACAATGAGCAGTTCTTC,CASSQVAAGGPAYNEQFF
NA,TRBJ2-7,TRBV5-5,NA,TGTGCCAGCAGCTCTGGGGCACAGAATCCCTACGAGCAGTACTTC,CASSSGAQNPYEQYF
TRBD2,TRBJ2-7,TRBV6-5,NA,TGTGCCAGCAGTCCAGCCGGGAGGGCCTACGAGCAGTACTTC,CASSPAGRAYEQYF
NA,TRBJ2-1,TRBV6-5,NA,TGTGCCAGCAGTGGGAGGACGGGCGAGCAGTTCTTC,CASSGRTGEQFF
TRBD2,TRBJ2-1,TRBV7-9,NA,TGTGCCAGCAGCCTAAGCGGGAGCTCCTACAATGAGCAGTTCTTC,CASSLSGSSYNEQFF
NA,TRBJ2-7,TRBV27,NA,TGTGCCAGCAGTTTGGGGGGGGCGCTTAGGCCCTACGAGCAGTACTTC,CASSLGGALRPYEQYF
TRBD1,TRBJ2-3,TRBV7-3,NA,TGTGCCAGCACCCCTTCCGGGACAGTCCCTGTGGATACGCAGTATTTT,CASTPSGTVPVDTQYF
NA,TRBJ2-7,TRBV5-5,NA,TGTGCCAGCAGCTTGGGGTTCGGAGGCGAGCAGTACTTC,CASSLGFGGEQYF
TRBD2,TRBJ2-2,TRBV27,NA,TGTGCCAGCAGTTGGACTAGCGCCGGGGAGCTGTTTTTT,CASSWTSAGELFF
NA,TRBJ2-7,TRBV5-1,NA,TGCGCCAGCAGCCCGGGGGCAGGGGGGACCTACGAGCAGTACTTC,CASSPGAGGTYEQYF
TRBD1,TRBJ2-7,TRBV6-5,NA,TGTGCCAGCAGCCGGGACAGGGGCCTCTACGAGCAGTACTTC,CASSRDRGLYEQYF
NA,TRBJ2-1,TRBV29-1,NA,TGCAGCGCCGGGGGGCCAGCCCACAACTACAATGAGCAGTTCTTC,CSAGGPAHNYNEQFF
NA,TRBJ2-5,TRBV29-1,NA,TGCAGCGTTGGTCTCAGTCAAGAGACCCAGTACTTC,CSVGLSQETQYF
NA,TRBJ2-5,TRBV9,NA,TGTGCCAGCAGCATAGCGGTTCAAGAGACCCAGTACTTC,CASSIAVQETQYF
TRBD2,TRBJ2-1,TRBV2,NA,TGTGCCAGCAGCAGGACTAGCGGGAGGCCAGATGAGCAGTTCTTC,CASSRTSGRPDEQFF
NA,TRBJ2-1,TRBV9,NA,TGTGCCAGCAGCAATCCGGTCGTCAATGAGCAGTTCTTC,CASSNPVVNEQFF
NA,TRBJ2-5,TRBV29-1,NA,TGCAGCGTCGAGGTCCCACCGGAGACCCAGTACTTC,CSVEVPPETQYF
NA,TRBJ1-2,TRBV7-9,NA,TGTGCCAGCAGCCTCTCCGCGCGGGGGGCTAAACTTAACTATGGCTACACCTTC,CASSLSARGAKLNYGYTF
TRBD1,TRBJ1-1,TRBV5-4,NA,TGTGCCAGCAGCTTGGTAGGGGGCGCTGAAGCTTTCTTT,CASSLVGGAEAFF
NA,TRBJ1-2,TRBV6-5,NA,TGTGCCAGCAGTTTAACAGGGAACTATGGCTACACCTTC,CASSLTGNYGYTF
NA,TRBJ1-4,TRBV5-5,NA,TGTGCCAGCAGCCAAGGAGATGAAAAACTGTTTTTT,CASSQGDEKLFF
NA,TRBJ1-1,TRBV6-6,few,TGTGCCAGCACCCCGGACAGAAATTATTCTGAAGCTTTCTTT,CASTPDRNYSEAFF
NA,TRBJ1-1,TRBV28,NA,TGTGCCAGCAGTTGGCAGGGGATGATGGCTGAAGCTTTCTTT,CASSWQGMMAEAFF
NA,TRBJ2-1,TRBV7-6,NA,TGTGCCAGCAGCTTACTCACCCCGGGAAGGGACAATGAGCAGTTCTTC,CASSLLTPGRDNEQFF
NA,TRBJ1-5,TRBV7-2,NA,TGTGCCAGCAGCCAAGATTACACAAATAGCAATCAGCCCCAGCATTTT,CASSQDYTNSNQPQHF
TRBD1,TRBJ1-5,TRBV28,NA,TGTGCCAGCAGTCCCCAGGGACAGCAGCCCCAGCATTTT,CASSPQGQQPQHF
NA,TRBJ2-7,TRBV6-1,NA,TGTGCCAGCAGTGTTCGGGGTGGCGAGCAGTACTTC,CASSVRGGEQYF